Listed here are 13 T cell receptor beta chains from one sample, sequenced in a study of blood T cells in healthy people across ages. The second PCR ran roughly 7 to 12 cycles with a sample-barcoded 5' primer and J-beta primers. TCRdb reprocessed the 5' RACE reads via MiXCR and lists one record per CDR3 protein. The table lists about 900,000 distinct CDR3 sequences, around 48% of them singletons. Sequenced sample: blood. The receptors here all came from a man in his thirties or forties in good health.

This chain connects TRBV15 to TRBJ2-7; D may match TRBD1 or TRBD2 (5 bases each). V shed 3 bases and J shed 0 bases, with 9 bases lying between them. Germline CDR1 and CDR2: LNHNV and YYDKDF (reference sequence). The CDR3 has 14 residues. The CDR3 DNA sequence: TGTGCCACCAGCAGTGGGACGGTCTCCTACGAGCAGTACTTC. Translating it yields CATSSGTVSYEQYF.

The gene calls are TRBV2 and TRBJ1-6; 12 nucleotides match TRBD1. The CDR3 covers 14 residues. The junction had 5 bases not matched to a gene; V was cut back by 8 bases and J by 9 bases. CDR1 is SNHLY and CDR2 is FYNNEI in the germline V gene. CDR3 amino acids: CASGTGGSGSPLHF. Here the CDR3 DNA reads TGTGCCAGCGGGACAGGGGGCAGTGGTTCACCCCTCCACTTT.

J is TRBJ2-3 and V is TRBV20-1; 16 bases map to TRBD2. The CDR3 runs 17 residues. The ends lost 4 bases at V and 2 bases at J; junction bases unmatched: 6. CDR1 is DFQATT, CDR2 SNEGSKA, per germline (reference sequence). The chain's CDR3 is CSANPGLAGGFTDTQYF. CDR3 DNA sequence: TGCAGTGCTAACCCGGGACTAGCGGGGGGGTTCACAGATACGCAGTATTTT.

The chain employs TRBV7-9 and TRBJ2-1; the D gene is possibly TRBD1 (6 bases). Per the germline V gene, CDR1 is SEHNR and CDR2 is FQNEAQ (reference sequence). V was shortened by 1 base and J by 3 bases, with 13 bases between the two germline ends. The length of the CDR3 is 16 residues. The CDR3 DNA follows: TGTGCCAGCAGCTTAGGTCAGGGGCAAGACTACAATGAGCAGTTCTTC. The encoded protein is CASSLGQGQDYNEQFF.

J is TRBJ1-2 and V is TRBV25-1; TRBD1 aligns across 9 bases. Germline CDR1 MGHDK, CDR2 SYGVNS. J gave up 4 bases and V 8 bases, and 2 bases lay outside the gene matches. The CDR3 has 12 amino acids. CDR3 in amino acids: CASGQGTYGYTF. The CDR3 region has the DNA TGTGCCAGCGGACAGGGGACCTATGGCTACACCTTC.

CDR3 protein: CASSQDHKGDETQYF. The CDR3 DNA reads TGCGCCAGCAGCCAAGATCACAAGGGGGACGAGACCCAGTACTTC. This sequence joins TRBV4-1 and TRBJ2-5, with D possibly being TRBD1 (6 bases). The CDR3 totals 15 residues. From germline, CDR1 is MGHRA and CDR2 YSYEKL. Trimming removed 0 bases from V and 5 bases from J, with 13 bases in between.

This clonotype was seen a few times. This chain links TRBV6-6 with TRBJ2-7, with D uncertain. Germline values: CDR1 MNHNY, CDR2 SVGAGI (reference sequence). Trimming removed 6 bases from V and 7 bases from J, with 19 bases in between. The CDR3 sequence is 14 residues long. CDR3 amino acids: CASRRQWGGGEQYF. For the CDR3, the DNA is TGTGCCAGCAGACGTCAATGGGGTGGTGGGGAGCAGTACTTC.

The table lists this clonotype with a few counts. The chain couples TRBV29-1 to TRBJ1-2; D remains ambiguous. This CDR3 is 12 amino acids long. Trimming removed 5 bases at V and 2 bases at J, with 9 bases between. Germline CDR1 reads SQVTM; CDR2 reads ANQGSEA. In nucleotides, the CDR3 is TGCAGCGTTTCGACCCAAAACTATGGCTACACCTTC. Translating it yields CSVSTQNYGYTF.

This clonotype was seen once. CDR3 sequence (DNA): TGTGCCTGGAGCCGAGCTGGGGGGCTAAGCTACGAGCAGTACTTC. The encoded protein is CAWSRAGGLSYEQYF. V usage is TRBV30 and J usage is TRBJ2-7; tentatively, D is TRBD1 or TRBD2 (6 bases each). The CDR3 has 15 amino acids. From germline, CDR1 is GTSNPN and CDR2 SVGIG (reference sequence). V lost 3 bases to trimming and J lost 3 bases, with 18 bases between them.

This chain links TRBV7-9 with TRBJ2-7; no clear D gene. Trimming left V 1 base short and J 2 bases short, with 12 bases between. Germline values: CDR1 SEHNR, CDR2 FQNEAQ (reference sequence). This CDR3 is built from 15 residues. The CDR3 spells CASSLVVGNAYEQYF. CDR3 nucleotides: TGTGCCAGCAGCTTAGTTGTGGGGAATGCCTACGAGCAGTACTTC.

This rearrangement joins TRBV7-8 to TRBJ2-7; D uncertain. V shed 5 bases and J shed 3 bases, with 11 bases lying between them. Germline-derived CDR1 and CDR2 are SGHVS and FQNEAQ. The CDR3 runs to 13 residues. The CDR3 DNA is TGTGCCAGCAGCCTTGGACCCGACTACGAGCAGTACTTC. Its translation is CASSLGPDYEQYF.

The J gene is TRBJ2-7, the V gene TRBV29-1; D is unresolved. CDR3 size: 13 residues. The germline CDR1 and CDR2 sequences are SQVTM and ANQGSEA. V gave up 4 bases and J gave up 3 bases, with 13 bases separating them. The CDR3: CSVVGQPSYEQYF. CDR3 bases: TGCAGCGTTGTTGGCCAGCCGAGCTACGAGCAGTACTTC.

The chain uses TRBV4-2 and TRBJ1-6; no firm D call. Germline values: CDR1 LGHNA, CDR2 YNFKEQ. Trimming removed 0 bases at V and 4 bases at J, with 13 bases between. CDR3 length equals 17 residues. In DNA, the CDR3 is TGTGCCAGCAGCCAAGAACACGTAAGGGTTTATAATTCACCCCTCCACTTT. It specifies CASSQEHVRVYNSPLHF.